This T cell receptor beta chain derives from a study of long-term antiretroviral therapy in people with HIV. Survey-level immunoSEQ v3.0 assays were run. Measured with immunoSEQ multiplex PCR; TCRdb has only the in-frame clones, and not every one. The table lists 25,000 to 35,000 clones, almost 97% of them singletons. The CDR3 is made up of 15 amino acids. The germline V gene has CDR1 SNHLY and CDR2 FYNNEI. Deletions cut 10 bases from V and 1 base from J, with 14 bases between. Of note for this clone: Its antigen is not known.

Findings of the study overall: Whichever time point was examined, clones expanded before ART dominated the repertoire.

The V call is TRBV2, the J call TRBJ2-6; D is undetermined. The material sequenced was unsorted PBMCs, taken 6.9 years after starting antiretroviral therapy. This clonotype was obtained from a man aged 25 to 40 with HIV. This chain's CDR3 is CATTFRGSGANVLTF. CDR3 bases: TGTGCCACCACCTTCCGTGGATCTGGGGCCAACGTCCTGACTTTC.